This T cell receptor (beta chain) derives from a study of regulatory T cells in long-lasting Graves disease. The study's findings and limits: Persistent Graves' patients showed less TCR diversity than newly diagnosed patients showed. Persistent disease preferred TRBV28, TRBJ1-2 and TRBJ2-5; new disease, TRBV20-1 and TRBJ2-1.

This clonotype was seen ten or more times. Antigen unknown. Germline CDR1 reads MNHEY; CDR2 reads SVGEGT. The CDR3 has 12 residues. Trimming took 6 bases from V and 7 from J, leaving 12 bases between them. CDR3 regions were amplified by Arm-PCR using iRepertoire HTBI primers to build TCR beta libraries. TCRdb redid the calling of the multiplex PCR reads with MiXCR, one entry per CDR3 protein. The sample has 450,000 or so distinct CDR3 sequences, roughly 22% seen once. Described time point: persistent/refractory GD, antithyroid drugs over 5 years with positive TRAb. The TCR library was made from RNA that had been extracted from PBMCs in TRIzol. Those enrolled as patients came out of an endocrinology department in Xi'an, China.

The rearrangement links TRBV6-2 or TRBV6-3 to TRBJ1-1; TRBD1 is a possible D gene (6 bases). The source material was peripheral blood mononuclear cells (PBMCs), sampled when the disease was refractory, from a patient treated with antithyroid drugs. The sequence was obtained from a female donor with Graves disease. The CDR3 region is CASRLQGLEAFF. CDR3 bases: TGTGCCAGCAGATTACAGGGCCTTGAAGCTTTCTTT.